This T cell receptor (beta chain) was sequenced during a study of breast tumors, draining lymph nodes, adjacent tissues. Findings and limits, study-wide: Compared with lymph nodes, tumors were less diverse; compared with nontumor tissue, more. The data were judged consistent with most tumor T cells coming from lymph node and expanding in tumor. Compared with basal-like, luminal-like tumors shared significantly more repertoire with nontumor tissue. Data only fit, rather than demonstrated, lymph node origin of most tumor T cells.

V lost 2 bases to trimming and J lost 10 bases; unmatched junction nucleotides: 11. Germline CDR1 is MNHNS and CDR2 is SASEGT. The CDR3 covers 15 residues. The lymph nodes were axillary draining lymph nodes from breast cancer patients. A note on this clonotype: Its antigen is not known.

TCRdb processed the multiplex PCR reads anew with MiXCR; each CDR3 protein has one entry. The data contain approximately 130,000 distinct CDR3 sequences, about 20% of them singletons. The sequencing sample was made of axillary lymph node tissue. The V gene is TRBV6-1, the J gene TRBJ2-1, with 7 nucleotides matching TRBD1. This TCR was recovered from a female donor with breast cancer. Some clones in this sample may be carry-over from other donors' samples. CDR3 region: CASSERSKGAGEQFF. In DNA, the CDR3 is TGTGCCAGCAGTGAAAGGTCGAAGGGGGCAGGGGAGCAGTTCTTC.